These 6 T cell receptor beta chains came from one sample sequenced in a study of long-term antiretroviral therapy in people with HIV. Investigators performed immunoSEQ version v3.0 at survey level. Repertoires were generated with immunoSEQ multiplex PCR, while TCRdb's copy carries only in-frame clones and drops some. The table has fewer than 30,000 clones, about 80% seen once; the top ten hold around 6.1%. Sample: unsorted PBMCs, taken 4.4 years after starting antiretroviral therapy. The receptor source for this set is a man aged 25 to 45 with HIV.

The chain is built from TRBV7-9 and TRBJ1-1, with TRBD1 as a possible D gene (6 bases). Between the trimmed V and J ends, which lost 1 base and 6 bases, there was a span of 15 bases. CDR1 and CDR2 (germline): SEHNR, FQNEAQ (reference sequence). This CDR3 has 15 residues. CDR3: CASSLGRQGKPEAFF. CDR3 nucleotide sequence: TGTGCCAGCAGCTTAGGAAGGCAGGGGAAACCTGAAGCTTTCTTT.

The V and J genes are TRBV5-1 and TRBJ2-7; unclear D gene. The ends were cut back, 4 bases at V and 0 bases at J, with 17 bases in the middle. Germline V lookup: CDR1 SGHRS, CDR2 YFSETQ. The length of the CDR3 is 16 residues. DNA of the CDR3: TGCGCCAGCAGCCCAAAACTTAGCTCGCGCTCCTACGAGCAGTACTTC. It is translated as CASSPKLSSRSYEQYF. The full variable domain, in which reference TRBV5-1 and TRBJ2-7 provide the parts outside the CDR3, is KAGVTQTPRYLIKTRGQQVTLSCSPISGHRSVSWYQQTPGQGLQFLFEYFSETQRNKGNFPGRFSGRQFSNSRSEMNVSTLELGDSALYLCASSPKLSSRSYEQYFGPGTRLTVT.

The CDR3 DNA sequence: TGCGCCAGCAGCTTGGGCCCTGACTACAATGAGCAGTTCTTC. It yields the protein CASSLGPDYNEQFF. The chain has TRBV5-1 and TRBJ2-1; no definite D call. With 0 bases removed from V and 3 bases from J, the gap between germline ends came to 7 bases. This CDR3 is 14 amino acids long. From germline, CDR1 is SGHRS and CDR2 YFSETQ.

V gene TRBV19 combines with J gene TRBJ1-5, with 10 bases lining up with TRBD1. V lost 6 bases to trimming and J lost 5 bases; unmatched junction nucleotides: 10. This CDR3 contains 16 residues. Per the germline V gene, CDR1 is LNHDA and CDR2 is SQIVND (reference sequence). The CDR3 region has the DNA TGTGCCAGTAGAGGACAGGGGGGGGTTCGCGATCAGCCCCAGCATTTT. As protein: CASRGQGGVRDQPQHF.

The gene calls are TRBV13 and TRBJ1-5, with TRBD1 matching over 8 bases. Per the germline V gene, CDR1 is PRHDT and CDR2 is FYEKMQ (reference sequence). This CDR3 is built from 15 residues. V dropped 4 bases and J dropped 0; count of bases not matched to a gene: 2. The CDR3 protein is CASSSGQASNQPQHF. The CDR3 coding sequence is TGTGCCAGCAGCTCGGGACAGGCTAGCAATCAGCCCCAGCATTTT.

The chain couples TRBV7-2 to TRBJ1-2; possibly TRBD1 for D (5 bases). The CDR3 is 14 amino acids. Germline CDR1 is SGHTA and CDR2 is FQGNSA. Trimming removed 3 bases at V and 3 bases at J, with 11 bases between. CDR3 sequence (DNA): TGTGCCAGCAGCTTGGGGACGGAAGACTATGGCTACACCTTC. Protein: CASSLGTEDYGYTF.